This T cell receptor (beta chain) was captured in a study of beta chain features in type 1 diabetes. Study overall: All of the samples together had roughly 98 million sorted cells examined. Study-wide results and limits: Type 1 diabetes patients had fewer VDJ junction insertions and more deletions. Researchers reported that naive, central memory and Treg TCRB repertoires appeared more similar in patients than in healthy donors.

Cell sorting via CD45RO/CCR7/CD25/CD127/CD95/CD27 was performed to obtain CD4+ naive, central memory, regulatory and stem cell-like memory cells. This clone was observed a few times. The antigen is not known. Every bit of the isolated RNA underwent reverse transcription, so sequencing read expressed TCRB transcripts. TCRdb keeps only in-frame clones here, not all; method: immunoSEQ multiplex PCR. The sample contains a few hundred thousand clones, over 25% of which appear only once. Germline V gives CDR1 SQVTM, CDR2 ANQGSEA. J was trimmed by 8 bases and V by 4 bases; bases with no gene match: 12. The CDR3 is 15 amino acids.

The sequence came from a man aged 18 to 29 in good health. The V call is TRBV29-1, the J call TRBJ2-3; 10 bases are a match to TRBD1. Sequenced: naive CD4+ T cells from blood. The CDR3 region has the DNA TGCAGCGTTGCCCTAACCGGGACAGGGGACGGTACGCAGTATTTT. It translates to CSVALTGTGDGTQYF.